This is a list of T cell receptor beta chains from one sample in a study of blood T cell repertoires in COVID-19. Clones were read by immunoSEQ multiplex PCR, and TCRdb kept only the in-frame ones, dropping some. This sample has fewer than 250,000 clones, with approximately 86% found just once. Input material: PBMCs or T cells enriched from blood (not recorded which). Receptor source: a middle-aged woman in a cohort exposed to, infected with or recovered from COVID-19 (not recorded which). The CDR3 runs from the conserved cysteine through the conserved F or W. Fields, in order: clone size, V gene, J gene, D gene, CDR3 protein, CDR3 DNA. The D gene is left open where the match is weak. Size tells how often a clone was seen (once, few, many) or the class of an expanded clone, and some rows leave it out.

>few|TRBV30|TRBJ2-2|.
CAWSPPGPTGELFF
TGTGCCTGGTCACCCCCGGGTCCCACCGGGGAGCTGTTTTTT
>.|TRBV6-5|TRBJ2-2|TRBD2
CASRHGGGSAGELFF
TGTGCCAGCAGACACGGCGGGGGGTCGGCCGGGGAGCTGTTTTTT
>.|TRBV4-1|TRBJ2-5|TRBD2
CASSGPGAGNQETQYF
TGCGCCAGCAGCGGGCCCGGAGCGGGGAACCAAGAGACCCAGTACTTC
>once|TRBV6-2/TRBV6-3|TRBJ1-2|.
CASSYGRNDGYTF
TGTGCCAGCAGTTACGGGAGGAATGATGGCTACACCTTC
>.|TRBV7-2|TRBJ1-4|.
CASSFSGQNEKLFF
TGTGCCAGCAGCTTCTCAGGACAGAATGAAAAACTGTTTTTT
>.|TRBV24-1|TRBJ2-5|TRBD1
CATSDTQGRQETQYF
TGTGCCACCAGTGATACACAGGGGCGACAAGAGACCCAGTACTTC
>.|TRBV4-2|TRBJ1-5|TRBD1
CASSQVPTGGIEDQPQHF
TGTGCCAGCAGCCAAGTCCCGACAGGGGGCATTGAGGATCAGCCCCAGCATTTT
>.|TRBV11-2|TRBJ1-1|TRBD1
CASSLVRGSEAFF
TGTGCCAGCAGCTTAGTCAGGGGGTCTGAAGCTTTCTTT
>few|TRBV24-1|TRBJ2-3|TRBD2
CATSLSGGLRTDTQYF
TGTGCCACCAGTCTTAGCGGGGGCCTTAGGACAGATACGCAGTATTTT
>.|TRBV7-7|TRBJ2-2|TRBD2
CASSAFTAGGPGTGELFF
TGTGCCAGCAGCGCCTTTACAGCGGGGGGGCCCGGCACCGGGGAGCTGTTTTTT
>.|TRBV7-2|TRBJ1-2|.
CASSFQFRGSMFYGYTF
TGTGCCAGCAGCTTCCAGTTCCGGGGTTCAATGTTCTATGGCTACACCTTC
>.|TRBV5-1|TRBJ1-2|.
CASRAGDRGGYTF
TGCGCCAGCAGGGCCGGGGATCGAGGCGGCTACACCTTC
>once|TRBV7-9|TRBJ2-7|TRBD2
CASSGANGGYEQYF
TGTGCCAGCAGCGGGGCCAACGGGGGGTACGAGCAGTACTTC
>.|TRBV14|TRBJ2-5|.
CASSHTEASRVQYF
TGTGCCAGCAGCCATACCGAGGCCTCTCGGGTCCAGTACTTC